A single sample is the source of the 26 T cell receptor beta chains below, sequenced in a study of shared clonotypes between healthy human individuals. Naive CD8 cells were CD45RO-negative, positively selected for CCR7, excluding terminally differentiated effector memory CD45RA+ cells. Repertoires were generated with immunoSEQ multiplex PCR, while TCRdb's copy carries only in-frame clones and drops some. The sample carries about 2 million clones, about 95% recorded once. Source material: naive CD8+ T cells sorted from blood. Receptor source: a young man in good health.

The V call is TRBV4-3, the J call TRBJ2-4; 7 bases align to TRBD2. V gave up 0 bases and J gave up 0 bases; unmatched junction bases: 5. Germline CDR1 LGHNA, CDR2 YSLEER. This CDR3 region has 17 residues. The CDR3 nucleotides read TGCGCCAGCAGCCAAGATTTCGGGGGGATAGCCAAAAACATTCAGTACTTC. Protein sequence: CASSQDFGGIAKNIQYF.

Written as DNA, the CDR3 is TGTGCCAGCAGCCGAGCCGGGACAGAGGCCTACAATGAGCAGTTCTTC. Protein product: CASSRAGTEAYNEQFF. J is TRBJ2-1 and V is TRBV7-8; 7 bases match TRBD1. J was trimmed by 2 bases and V by 5 bases; bases with no gene match: 9. Germline V lookup: CDR1 SGHVS, CDR2 FQNEAQ. The CDR3 runs to 16 residues.

The chain recombines TRBV7-6 with TRBJ2-3, with 8 bases aligning to TRBD2. The CDR3 consists of 17 residues. Germline lookup yields CDR1 SGHVS and CDR2 FNYEAQ. The V and J ends lost 5 bases and 0 bases, in that order; junction bases with no gene match: 10. The CDR3 nucleotides are TGTGCCAGCAGCATGGGGGTTAGCGGGGCTAGCACAGATACGCAGTATTTT. It encodes CASSMGVSGASTDTQYF.

The gene calls are TRBV27 and TRBJ2-1; no definite D call. CDR3 length: 14 amino acids. Germline V gene sequence: CDR1 MNHEY, CDR2 SMNVEV (reference sequence). Trimming left V 4 bases short and J 8 bases short, with 15 bases between. The CDR3 nucleotides read TGTGCCAGCAGTTGGACCCGGAATGGGGATGAGCAGTTCTTC. The encoded protein is CASSWTRNGDEQFF.

Worth noting for this clone: Other nucleotide sequences in the sample specify the same CDR3. V gene TRBV7-6 combines with J gene TRBJ1-2; 10 bases align to TRBD1. The CDR3 contains 15 residues. The V gene's germline CDR1 is SGHVS and CDR2 FNYEAQ. The V segment lost 1 base and the J segment 2 bases; nucleotides outside the gene matches: 1. The CDR3 nucleotides read TGTGCCAGCAGCTTAGGACAGGGGGCGAACTATGGCTACACCTTC. Residues: CASSLGQGANYGYTF.

This clone has just one count. The chain employs TRBV4-3 and TRBJ2-2; 7 bases map to TRBD2. CDR1 LGHNA and CDR2 YSLEER come from the germline V gene. The CDR3 runs 16 residues. Trimming removed 1 base from V and 0 bases from J; junction bases left unmatched: 2. The CDR3 here is CASSQVAGSNTGELFF. CDR3 nucleotides: TGCGCCAGCAGCCAAGTAGCGGGTTCGAACACCGGGGAGCTGTTTTTT.

In its sample, this clone was seen once. Other nucleotide sequences in the sample specify the same CDR3. The rearrangement links TRBV27 to TRBJ2-1; TRBD2 matches at 10 bases. Trimming cost V 5 bases and J 0 bases; bases outside gene matches: 4. Germline loops: CDR1 MNHEY, CDR2 SMNVEV (reference sequence). The CDR3 has 16 residues. The CDR3 DNA reads as TGTGCCAGCAGTATACTAGCGGGAAGCTCCTACAATGAGCAGTTCTTC. Translation: CASSILAGSSYNEQFF.

V gene TRBV27 combines with J gene TRBJ1-1, with TRBD1 as a possible D gene (5 bases). The CDR3 has 13 amino acids. Germline-derived CDR1 and CDR2 are MNHEY and SMNVEV (reference sequence). Trimming pared 5 bases from V and 5 bases from J, leaving 12 bases between. The CDR3 sequence: CASSQVGGTEAFF. For the CDR3, the DNA is TGTGCCAGCAGTCAGGTGGGGGGGACTGAAGCTTTCTTT.

A word on this clone: Other DNA sequences of this sample code for an identical CDR3. The chain couples TRBV9 to TRBJ2-7; 10 bases are a match to TRBD1. V dropped 0 bases and J dropped 2; count of bases not matched to a gene: 2. CDR1 and CDR2 from the germline V gene are SGDLS and YYNGEE. The CDR3 length is 15 residues. The CDR3 sequence is CASSVGQGAAYEQYF. DNA for the CDR3: TGTGCCAGCAGCGTAGGACAGGGGGCGGCCTACGAGCAGTACTTC.

Remarks on this clone: Other DNA sequences in the sample encode the same CDR3. V usage is TRBV28 and J usage is TRBJ2-7; possible D gene TRBD1, 6 bases. The CDR3 runs 14 residues. Germline V gives CDR1 MDHEN, CDR2 SYDVKM. V was shortened by 5 bases and J by 2 bases, with 13 bases between the two germline ends. As DNA, the CDR3 is TGTGCCAGCAGTCCCGGTCAGGGGCCCTACGAGCAGTACTTC. It yields the protein CASSPGQGPYEQYF.

V is TRBV6-1 and J is TRBJ2-6, with D maybe TRBD1 (5 bases). CDR1 and CDR2 from the germline V gene are MNHNS and SASEGT. The CDR3 runs 14 residues. Trimming removed 10 bases from V and 4 bases from J, with 14 bases in between. The CDR3 coding sequence is TGTGCCACCCTAGGGGCTACCGGGGCCAACGTCCTGACTTTC. Protein product: CATLGATGANVLTF.

The V call is TRBV5-5, the J call TRBJ2-7; 10 bases fit TRBD1. Germline V CDR1 and CDR2: SGHKS, YYEKEE (reference sequence). Germline trimming cut 4 bases from V and 2 bases from J; bases unmatched to any gene: 3. The CDR3 has 14 amino acids. DNA of the CDR3: TGTGCCAGCAGCACCGGGACAGGGGCCTACGAGCAGTACTTC. Translated, it gives CASSTGTGAYEQYF.

This clone was seen just once. Other DNA sequences in this sample translate to the same CDR3. The chain couples TRBV11-2 to TRBJ2-3; the D gene is possibly TRBD1 (6 bases). The CDR3 spans 15 residues. V was clipped by 1 base and J by 3 bases, with 11 bases between them. The V gene's germline CDR1 is SGHAT and CDR2 FQNNGV. This CDR3 is CASSLVGGRTDTQYF. The CDR3 coding sequence is TGTGCCAGCAGCTTAGTAGGGGGTAGGACAGATACGCAGTATTTT.

The chain uses TRBV10-3 and TRBJ1-1, with D possibly being TRBD1 (5 bases). Per the germline V gene, CDR1 is ENHRY and CDR2 is SYGVKD. Trimming took off 3 bases at V and 2 bases at J, with 16 bases between the two ends. This CDR3 comprises 16 residues. CDR3 sequence reads: CAISDSKQDYNTEAFF. The CDR3 DNA reads as TGTGCCATCAGTGACTCAAAACAGGACTATAACACTGAAGCTTTCTTT.

The V gene is TRBV15, the J gene TRBJ1-6, with 8 bases aligning to TRBD1. CDR1 and CDR2 (germline): LNHNV, YYDKDF (reference sequence). This CDR3 is 18 amino acids long. The J segment lost 9 bases and the V segment lost 3 bases, leaving 16 bases of the junction unmatched. As DNA, the CDR3 is TGTGCCACCAGCAGCATCCCCTTCCCGGGACAGGAGTCTTCACCCCTCCACTTT. The encoded protein is CATSSIPFPGQESSPLHF.

The chain links TRBV28 to TRBJ2-7; D remains unclear. The germline V and J ends were trimmed by 4 bases and 2 bases, with 9 bases remaining between them. There are 13 residues in the CDR3. Germline assignment: CDR1 MDHEN and CDR2 SYDVKM. CDR3: CASSSMTTYEQYF. The CDR3 region has the DNA TGTGCCAGCAGTTCCATGACAACCTACGAGCAGTACTTC. The full variable domain, rest sourced from reference TRBV28 and TRBJ2-7, is DVKVTQSSRYLVKRTGEKVFLECVQDMDHENMFWYRQDPGLGLRLIYFSYDVKMKEKGDIPEGYSVSREKKERFSLILESASTNQTSMYLCASSSMTTYEQYFGPGTRLTVT.

V and J are TRBV7-3 and TRBJ2-1; D unclear. CDR1 and CDR2 from the germline V gene are SGHTA and FQGTGA. The length of the CDR3 is 13 residues. With 3 bases removed from V and 8 bases from J, the gap between germline ends came to 11 bases. The CDR3: CASSFLFGDEQFF. CDR3 bases: TGTGCCAGCAGCTTCTTATTCGGCGATGAGCAGTTCTTC.

Details on this clone: The sample carries other DNA sequences with the same CDR3. CDR3 bases: TGTGCCAGCAGCCTGGGGGGTATGAACACTGAAGCTTTCTTT. Its translation: CASSLGGMNTEAFF. This chain uses TRBV28 with TRBJ1-1, with D maybe TRBD1 (5 bases). The CDR3 extends over 14 amino acids. V lost 6 bases, J lost 0 bases, and 11 bases lay in between. CDR1 is MDHEN and CDR2 is SYDVKM in the germline V gene.

The chain has TRBV14 and TRBJ2-7; 7 bases map to TRBD2. The CDR3 totals 16 residues. Trimming at V came to 0 bases and at J to 6 bases, leaving 11 bases not matched to a gene. Germline V gives CDR1 SGHDN, CDR2 FVKESK. This CDR3 reads CASSQEAGPPGPEQYF. Written as DNA, the CDR3 is TGTGCCAGCAGCCAAGAAGCGGGACCCCCGGGCCCCGAGCAGTACTTC.

CDR3 coding DNA: TGTGCCAGCAGTCTCGCGGGGTTCTCCTACGAGCAGTACTTC. It encodes CASSLAGFSYEQYF. This chain uses TRBV6-1 with TRBJ2-7, with D possibly TRBD2 on 6 matching bases. V lost 5 bases and J lost 0, with 11 bases in between. Germline CDR1 and CDR2: MNHNS and SASEGT. The CDR3 loop spans 14 amino acids.

The V and J genes are TRBV6-1 and TRBJ1-2; possibly TRBD1 for D (6 bases). CDR1 and CDR2 (germline): MNHNS, SASEGT. CDR3 size: 13 residues. The CDR3 coding sequence is TGTGCTACAACGCTACAGGGAGGGTATGGCTACACCTTC. It encodes CATTLQGGYGYTF.

The chain recombines TRBV9 with TRBJ2-7; 10 positions agree with TRBD2. Germline V gene lookup returns CDR1 SGDLS and CDR2 YYNGEE. This CDR3 has 14 amino acids. The ends lost 4 bases at V and 4 bases at J; junction bases unmatched: 5. CDR3 sequence reads: CASSPFSGGYEQYF. Here the CDR3 DNA reads TGTGCCAGCAGCCCCTTTAGCGGGGGGTACGAGCAGTACTTC.

This chain joins TRBV27 and TRBJ2-7; D could derive from TRBD1 or TRBD2 (6 bases each). The length of the CDR3 is 13 residues. V was clipped by 6 bases and J by 4 bases, with 13 bases between them. Germline V gives CDR1 MNHEY, CDR2 SMNVEV (reference sequence). CDR3 sequence reads: CASSQGGIYEQYF. The CDR3, as DNA: TGTGCCAGCAGCCAAGGGGGGATATACGAGCAGTACTTC.

The chain carries TRBV7-9 and TRBJ1-1; 7 positions match TRBD1. Losses at the gene ends were 5 bases for V and 1 base for J; bases not matched to a gene: 10. The length of the CDR3 is 16 residues. The germline CDR1 and CDR2 sequences are SEHNR and FQNEAQ (reference sequence). The CDR3: CASSHDREYGNTEAFF. The CDR3 DNA reads TGTGCCAGCAGCCACGACAGGGAGTATGGGAACACTGAAGCTTTCTTT.

This clone occurred once. This chain links TRBV5-1 with TRBJ2-5; D is ambiguous. CDR1 and CDR2 (germline): SGHRS, YFSETQ. CDR3 length: 13 amino acids. Trimming left V 2 bases short and J 2 bases short, with 7 bases between. The CDR3: CASSFGFQETQYF. The DNA for the CDR3 is TGCGCCAGCAGCTTCGGGTTTCAAGAGACCCAGTACTTC.

The chain joins TRBV27 to TRBJ2-5, with 7 positions matching TRBD1. This CDR3 is built from 14 residues. Unmatched junction bases numbered 10, after V lost 7 bases and J lost 5 bases. The V gene's germline CDR1 is MNHEY and CDR2 SMNVEV (reference sequence). The CDR3 sequence is CASKMDRSGETQYF. CDR3 in DNA: TGTGCCAGCAAAATGGACAGGTCAGGGGAGACCCAGTACTTC.